This T cell receptor beta chain was recorded in a study of CD8 T cells in ankylosing spondylitis. The study, taken as a whole, reports: A TCR beta motif made of 7 to 9 highly homologous variants seemed typical of ankylosing spondylitis blood. Some motif variants had been reported before (in reactive arthritis synovial fluid and blood). Reportedly, significant enrichment of disease-linked clones occurred in matched ankylosing spondylitis synovial fluid. As for the disease-linked clones, they showed a CD8+ phenotype and occurred at relatively low frequencies in peripheral blood.

A note on this clonotype: The antigen is not known.

Trimming cost V 7 bases and J 4 bases, with 16 bases left between them. This CDR3 is built from 14 residues. Germline V CDR1 and CDR2: SNHLY, FYNNEI. Each TCR beta library was made by quantitative 5'-RACE that incorporated molecular barcodes. MiXCR, applied by TCRdb to the 5' RACE reads, yields one record per CDR3 protein. This sample has 450,000 or so distinct CDR3 sequences, with roughly 26% found just once. The chain employs TRBV2 and TRBJ2-5; possibly TRBD1 for D (8 bases). The sequence was collected from a male donor with ankylosing spondylitis. Specimen: blood, either unsorted or a sorted T cell fraction (not recorded which). The CDR3 is CASTQQGGTETQYF. The DNA of the CDR3 is TGTGCCAGCACCCAACAGGGGGGGACAGAGACCCAGTACTTC.